This T cell receptor beta chain was observed in a study of T cells after yellow fever vaccination. MiXCR, run by TCRdb on the 5' RACE reads, gives a single entry per CDR3 protein. The sample shows under 550,000 distinct CDR3 sequences, 21% of them seen only once. This CDR3 spans 14 amino acids. V was clipped by 4 bases and J by 1 base; unmatched bases: 2. Germline-derived CDR1 and CDR2 are SGHDT and YYEEEE. The sample in question was PBMCs, obtained less than 25 days after the first yellow fever vaccination. The source is a man between 18 and 35 years old who received the YFV17D yellow fever vaccine. The chain recombines TRBV5-6 with TRBJ1-2, with 9 bases identical to TRBD1. The chain's CDR3 is CASSRDRVNYGYTF. The CDR3 nucleotides are TGTGCCAGCAGCCGGGACAGGGTTAACTATGGCTACACCTTC.